The clone carrying this TCR beta chain showed up just a few times. The antigen remains unidentified. The sample originates from a study of vaccination and CD4 T cells after COVID-19. Researchers used the Oncomine TCR Beta short-read assay to sequence DNA from cultured CD4+ T cells. Investigators isolated genomic DNA from cultured CD4+ T cells. TCRdb reprocessed the PCR reads via MiXCR and lists one record per CDR3 protein. This table has around 19,000 distinct CDR3 sequences, almost 50% appearing once. CDR3 length equals 13 residues. Germline CDR1 and CDR2: SGHNT and YENEEA. V was pared by 4 bases and J by 6 bases, with 12 bases between. Treatment defined: roughly 11-day PBMC culture with coronavirus spike peptide pools or control peptides (ViraFEST assay).

This sequence originates from a human donor who had recovered from COVID-19. The sequencing input was CD4+ T cells from blood, cultured in vitro. This chain joins TRBV11-3 and TRBJ1-1, with no clear D. DNA for the CDR3: TGTGCCAGCAGCTCTCCCGGAACTCCTGAAGCTTTCTTT. This codes for CASSSPGTPEAFF.